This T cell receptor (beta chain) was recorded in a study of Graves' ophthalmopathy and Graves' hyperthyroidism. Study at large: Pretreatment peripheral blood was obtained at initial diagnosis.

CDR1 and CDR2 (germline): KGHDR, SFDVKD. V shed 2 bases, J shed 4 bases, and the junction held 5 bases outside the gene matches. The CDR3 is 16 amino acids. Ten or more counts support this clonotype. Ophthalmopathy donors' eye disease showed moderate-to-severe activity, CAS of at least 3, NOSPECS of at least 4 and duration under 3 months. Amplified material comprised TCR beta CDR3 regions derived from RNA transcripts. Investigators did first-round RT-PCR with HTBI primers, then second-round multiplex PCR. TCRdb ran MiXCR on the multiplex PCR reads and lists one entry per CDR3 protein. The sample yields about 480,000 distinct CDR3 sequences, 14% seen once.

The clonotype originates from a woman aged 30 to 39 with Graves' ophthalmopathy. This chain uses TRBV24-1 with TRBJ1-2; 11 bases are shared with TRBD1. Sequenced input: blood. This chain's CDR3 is CATSDSRTGGFYGYTF. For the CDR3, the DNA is TGTGCCACCAGTGATTCCCGGACAGGGGGCTTCTATGGCTACACCTTC.